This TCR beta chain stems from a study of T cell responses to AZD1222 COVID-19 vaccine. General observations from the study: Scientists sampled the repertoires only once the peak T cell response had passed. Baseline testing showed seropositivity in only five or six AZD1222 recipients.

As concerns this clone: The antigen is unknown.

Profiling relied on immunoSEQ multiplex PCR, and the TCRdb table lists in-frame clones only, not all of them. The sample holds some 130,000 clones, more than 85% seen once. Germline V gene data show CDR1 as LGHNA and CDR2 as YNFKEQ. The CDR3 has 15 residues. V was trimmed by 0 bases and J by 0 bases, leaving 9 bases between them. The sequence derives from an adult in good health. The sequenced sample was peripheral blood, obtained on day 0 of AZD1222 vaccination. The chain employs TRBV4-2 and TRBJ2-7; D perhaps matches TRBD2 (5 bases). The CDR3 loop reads CASSQDNSASYEQYF. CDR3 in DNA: TGTGCCAGCAGCCAAGATAATAGCGCCTCCTACGAGCAGTACTTC.